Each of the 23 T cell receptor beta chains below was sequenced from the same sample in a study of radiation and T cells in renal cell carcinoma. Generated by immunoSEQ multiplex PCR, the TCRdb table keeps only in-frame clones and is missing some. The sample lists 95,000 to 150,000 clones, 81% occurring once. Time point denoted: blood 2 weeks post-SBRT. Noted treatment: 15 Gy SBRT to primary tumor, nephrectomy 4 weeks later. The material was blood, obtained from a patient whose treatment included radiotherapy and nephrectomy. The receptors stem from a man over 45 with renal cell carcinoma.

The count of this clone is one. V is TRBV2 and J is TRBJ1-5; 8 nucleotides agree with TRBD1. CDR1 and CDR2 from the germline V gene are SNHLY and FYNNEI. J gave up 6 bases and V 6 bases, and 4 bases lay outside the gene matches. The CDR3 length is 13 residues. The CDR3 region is CASSGQGGQPQHF. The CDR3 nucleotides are TGTGCCAGCAGCGGACAGGGCGGTCAGCCCCAGCATTTT.

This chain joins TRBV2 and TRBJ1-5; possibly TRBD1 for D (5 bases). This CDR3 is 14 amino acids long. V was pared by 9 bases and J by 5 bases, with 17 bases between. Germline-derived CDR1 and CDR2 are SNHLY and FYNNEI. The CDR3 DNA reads TGTGCCAGTAATCGGGACTCTGGCTATCAGCCCCAGCATTTT. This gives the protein CASNRDSGYQPQHF.

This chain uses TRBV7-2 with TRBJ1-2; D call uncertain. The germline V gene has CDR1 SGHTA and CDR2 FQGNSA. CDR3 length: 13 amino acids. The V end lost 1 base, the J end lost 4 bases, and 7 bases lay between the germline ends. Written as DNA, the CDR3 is TGTGCCAGCAGCTTAGACAACCCCTATGGCTACACCTTC. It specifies CASSLDNPYGYTF.

The CDR3 region has the DNA TGCGCCAGCAGCTCGGCGGTTCCCTATGGCGAGCAGTACTTC. Translation gives CASSSAVPYGEQYF. The rearrangement links TRBV5-1 to TRBJ2-7; D is unclear. Germline V gene sequence: CDR1 SGHRS, CDR2 YFSETQ. Trimming left V 3 bases short and J 6 bases short, with 16 bases between. This CDR3 spans 14 amino acids.

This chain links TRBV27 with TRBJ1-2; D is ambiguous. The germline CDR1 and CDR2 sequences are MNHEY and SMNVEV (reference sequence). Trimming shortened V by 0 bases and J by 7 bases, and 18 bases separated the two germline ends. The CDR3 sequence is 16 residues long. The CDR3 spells CASSLSAGVLVLGYTF. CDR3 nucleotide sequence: TGTGCCAGCAGTTTATCTGCCGGGGTCCTTGTGCTTGGCTACACCTTC.

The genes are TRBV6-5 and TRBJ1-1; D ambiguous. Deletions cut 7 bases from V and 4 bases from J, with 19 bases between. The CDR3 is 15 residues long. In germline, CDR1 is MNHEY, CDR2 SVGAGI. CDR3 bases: TGTGCCAGCAACGCCGTGGGAGGGATCCGCACTGAAGCTTTCTTT. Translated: CASNAVGGIRTEAFF.

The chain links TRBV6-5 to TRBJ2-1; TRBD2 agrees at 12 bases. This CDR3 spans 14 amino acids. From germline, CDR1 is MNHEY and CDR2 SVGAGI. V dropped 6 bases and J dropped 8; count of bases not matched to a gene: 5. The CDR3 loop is CASRTSGGRDEQFF. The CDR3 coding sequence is TGTGCCAGCAGAACTAGCGGGGGGAGAGATGAGCAGTTCTTC.

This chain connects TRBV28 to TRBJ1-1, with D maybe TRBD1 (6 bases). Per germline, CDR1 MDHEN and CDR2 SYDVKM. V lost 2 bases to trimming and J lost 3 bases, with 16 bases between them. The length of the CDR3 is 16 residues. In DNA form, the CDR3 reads TGTGCCAGCAGTTTAATAGACAGGTCGAAGGACACTGAAGCTTTCTTT. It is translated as CASSLIDRSKDTEAFF. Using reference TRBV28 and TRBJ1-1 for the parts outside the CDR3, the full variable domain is DVKVTQSSRYLVKRTGEKVFLECVQDMDHENMFWYRQDPGLGLRLIYFSYDVKMKEKGDIPEGYSVSREKKERFSLILESASTNQTSMYLCASSLIDRSKDTEAFFGQGTRLTVV.

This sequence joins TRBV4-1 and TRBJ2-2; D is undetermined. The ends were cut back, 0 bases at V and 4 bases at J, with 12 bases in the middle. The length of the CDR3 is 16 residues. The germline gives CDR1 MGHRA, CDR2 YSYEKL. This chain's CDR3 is CASSQESLPVTGELFF. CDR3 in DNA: TGCGCCAGCAGCCAAGAGTCCCTACCAGTCACCGGGGAGCTGTTTTTT.

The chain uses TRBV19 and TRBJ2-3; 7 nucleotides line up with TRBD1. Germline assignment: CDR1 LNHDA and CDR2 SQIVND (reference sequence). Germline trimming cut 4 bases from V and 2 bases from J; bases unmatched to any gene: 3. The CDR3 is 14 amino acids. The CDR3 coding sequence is TGTGCCAGTAGTAAGGGACAGTTCACAGATACGCAGTATTTT. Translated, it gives CASSKGQFTDTQYF.

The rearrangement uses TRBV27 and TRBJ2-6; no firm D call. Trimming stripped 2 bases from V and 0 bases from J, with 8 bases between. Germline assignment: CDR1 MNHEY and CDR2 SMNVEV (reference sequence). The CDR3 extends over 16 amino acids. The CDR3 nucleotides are TGTGCCAGCAGTTTACACCTACTCTCTGGGGCCAACGTCCTGACTTTC. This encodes CASSLHLLSGANVLTF.

The chain's CDR3 is CASSVGVLAGSYEQYF. The CDR3, as DNA: TGTGCCAGCAGCGTAGGGGTACTAGCGGGATCTTACGAGCAGTACTTC. The chain is built from TRBV9 and TRBJ2-7, with 10 bases that match TRBD2. The V gene's germline CDR1 is SGDLS and CDR2 YYNGEE. The junction had 7 bases not matched to a gene; V was cut back by 0 bases and J by 4 bases. The CDR3 length is 16 residues.

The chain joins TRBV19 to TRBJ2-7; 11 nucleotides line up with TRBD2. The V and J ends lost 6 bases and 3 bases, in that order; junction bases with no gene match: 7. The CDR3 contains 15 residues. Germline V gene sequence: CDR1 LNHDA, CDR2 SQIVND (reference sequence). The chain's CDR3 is CASSTLAGELYEQYF. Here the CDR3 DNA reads TGTGCCAGTAGCACACTAGCGGGAGAACTCTACGAGCAGTACTTC.

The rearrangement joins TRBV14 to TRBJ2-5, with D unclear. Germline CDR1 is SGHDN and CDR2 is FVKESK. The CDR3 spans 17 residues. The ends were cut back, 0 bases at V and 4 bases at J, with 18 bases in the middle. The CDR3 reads CASSQDRGIRRSETQYF. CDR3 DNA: TGTGCCAGCAGCCAAGATCGTGGGATAAGAAGATCAGAGACCCAGTACTTC. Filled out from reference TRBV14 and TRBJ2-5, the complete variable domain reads EAGVTQFPSHSVIEKGQTVTLRCDPISGHDNLYWYRRVMGKEIKFLLHFVKESKQDESGMPNNRFLAERTGGTYSTLKVQPAELEDSGVYFCASSQDRGIRRSETQYFGPGTRLLVL.

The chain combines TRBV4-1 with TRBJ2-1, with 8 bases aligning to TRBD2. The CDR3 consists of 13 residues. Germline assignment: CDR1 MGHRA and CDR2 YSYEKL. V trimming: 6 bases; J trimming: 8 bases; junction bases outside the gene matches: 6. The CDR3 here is CASRPGLGDEQFF. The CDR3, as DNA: TGCGCCAGCAGACCGGGACTAGGGGATGAGCAGTTCTTC.

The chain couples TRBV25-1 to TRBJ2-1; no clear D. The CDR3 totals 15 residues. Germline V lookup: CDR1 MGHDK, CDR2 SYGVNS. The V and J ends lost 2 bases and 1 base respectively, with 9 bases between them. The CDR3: CASSEQDGSYNEQFF. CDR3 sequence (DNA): TGTGCCAGCAGTGAACAGGACGGATCCTACAATGAGCAGTTCTTC.

As DNA, the CDR3 is TGTGCCAGCAGTCTCGGAGGACAGCCCCAGCATTTT. It translates to CASSLGGQPQHF. The chain couples TRBV28 to TRBJ1-5, with D hard to call. The CDR3 consists of 12 residues. Germline V gives CDR1 MDHEN, CDR2 SYDVKM. V was clipped by 5 bases and J by 7 bases, with 9 bases between them.

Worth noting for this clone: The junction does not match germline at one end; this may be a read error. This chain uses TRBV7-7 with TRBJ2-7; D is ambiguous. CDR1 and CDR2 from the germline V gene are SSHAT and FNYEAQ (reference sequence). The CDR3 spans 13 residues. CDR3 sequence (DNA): TGTGCTAGCAGCTTAGATCTCTCCTACGAGCAGTACTTC. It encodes CASSLDLSYEQYF. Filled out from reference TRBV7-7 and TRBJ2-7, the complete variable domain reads GAGVSQSPRYKVTKRGQDVTLRCDPISSHATLYWYQQALGQGPEFLTYFNYEAQPDKSGLPSDRFSAERPEGSISTLTIQRTEQRDSAMYRCASSLDLSYEQYFGPGTRLTVT.

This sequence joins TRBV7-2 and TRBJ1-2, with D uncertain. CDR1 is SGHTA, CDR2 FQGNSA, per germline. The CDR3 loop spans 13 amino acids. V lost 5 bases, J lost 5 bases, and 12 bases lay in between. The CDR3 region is CASSPGSTYGYTF. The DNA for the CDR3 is TGTGCCAGCAGCCCCGGGTCGACATATGGCTACACCTTC. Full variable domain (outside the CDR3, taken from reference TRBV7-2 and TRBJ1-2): GAGVSQSPSNKVTEKGKDVELRCDPISGHTALYWYRQSLGQGLEFLIYFQGNSAPDKSGLPSDRFSAERTGGSVSTLTIQRTQQEDSAVYLCASSPGSTYGYTFGSGTRLTVV.

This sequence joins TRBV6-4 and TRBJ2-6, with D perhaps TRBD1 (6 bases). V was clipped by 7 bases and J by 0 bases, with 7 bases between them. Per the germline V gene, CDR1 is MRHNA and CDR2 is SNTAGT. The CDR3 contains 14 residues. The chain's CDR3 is CASKDSSGANVLTF. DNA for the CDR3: TGTGCCAGCAAGGACAGCTCTGGGGCCAACGTCCTGACTTTC.

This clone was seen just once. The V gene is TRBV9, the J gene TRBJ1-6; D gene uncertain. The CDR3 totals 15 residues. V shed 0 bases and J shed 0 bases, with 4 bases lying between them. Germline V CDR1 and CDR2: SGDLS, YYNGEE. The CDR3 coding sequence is TGTGCCAGCAGCGTAGGCATCTCCTATAATTCACCCCTCCACTTT. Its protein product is CASSVGISYNSPLHF.

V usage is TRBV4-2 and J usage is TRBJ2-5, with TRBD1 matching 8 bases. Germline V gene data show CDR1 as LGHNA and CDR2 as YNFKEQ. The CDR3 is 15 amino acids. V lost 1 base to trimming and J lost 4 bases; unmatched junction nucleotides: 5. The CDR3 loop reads CASSQGQGAGETQYF. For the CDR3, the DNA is TGTGCCAGCAGCCAAGGGCAGGGGGCGGGAGAGACCCAGTACTTC.

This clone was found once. For the CDR3, the DNA is TGTGCCAGCAGTTTGCGGACAGGGGGCGGAGAAAAACTGTTTTTT. This gives the protein CASSLRTGGGEKLFF. The V gene is TRBV28, the J gene TRBJ1-4, with 11 bases aligning to TRBD1. J was trimmed by 8 bases and V by 3 bases; bases with no gene match: 5. Germline V lookup: CDR1 MDHEN, CDR2 SYDVKM. CDR3 size: 15 residues.